This T cell receptor beta chain was sequenced for a study of T cell responses to AZD1222 COVID-19 vaccine. Study-wide points: Baseline seropositivity characterized only a handful of AZD1222 recipients. Across spike, vaccine-associated CD4 TCRs were found, dominant at 160-218 and 743-854. Reportedly, nearly half the spike-specific TCRs target unmutated variant regions. Most donors were white British and more were female, and clonal diversity was possibly underestimated.

TCRdb keeps only in-frame clones here, not all; method: immunoSEQ multiplex PCR. Altogether approximately 140,000 clones are present, 89% being singletons, with the ten largest covering just under 3%. This CDR3 spans 15 amino acids. The V end lost 5 bases, the J end lost 2 bases, and 16 bases lay between the germline ends. Germline V gives CDR1 SGHAT, CDR2 FQNNGV. Details on this clone: The antigen is not known.

The material sequenced was peripheral blood, taken on day 0 of AZD1222 vaccination. The receptor comes from an adult in good health. The chain is built from TRBV11-2 and TRBJ2-7; D call uncertain. CDR3 coding DNA: TGTGCCAGCAGCACCGCTAGACTCCCCCCCTACGAGCAGTACTTC. Amino acids: CASSTARLPPYEQYF. Combining the CDR3 with reference TRBV11-2 and TRBJ2-7 gives the whole variable domain EAGVAQSPRYKIIEKRQSVAFWCNPISGHATLYWYQQILGQGPKLLIQFQNNGVVDDSQLPKDRFSAERLKGVDSTLKIQPAKLEDSAVYLCASSTARLPPYEQYFGPGTRLTVT.